This entry lists 30 T cell receptor beta chains sequenced from one sample in a study of blood T cell repertoires in COVID-19. Clones were read by immunoSEQ multiplex PCR, and TCRdb kept only the in-frame ones, dropping some. Found here are some 100,000 clones, more than 75% of them singletons; the top ten hold roughly 7.4%. The sample comprised peripheral blood. The receptors come from a man aged 30 to 39 in a cohort sampled during active COVID-19.

As DNA, the CDR3 is TGTGCCAGCTCACAGGGACAGGGGAATCAGCCCCAGCATTTT. This gives the protein CASSQGQGNQPQHF. The V gene is TRBV18, the J gene TRBJ1-5; 10 bases fit TRBD1. The germline V gene encodes CDR1 KGHSH and CDR2 LQKENI. This CDR3 spans 14 amino acids. Losses at the gene ends were 4 bases for V and 4 bases for J; bases not matched to a gene: 1.

This rearrangement joins TRBV14 to TRBJ1-2; possibly TRBD1 for D (5 bases). The germline gives CDR1 SGHDN, CDR2 FVKESK. The CDR3 totals 14 residues. Trimming took 1 base from V and 5 from J, leaving 11 bases between them. The CDR3 region has the DNA TGTGCCAGCAGCCAAGGGGGCTTCCTATATGGCTACACCTTC. Translating it yields CASSQGGFLYGYTF.

This chain joins TRBV28 and TRBJ1-3; TRBD1 is a possible D gene (6 bases). From germline, CDR1 is MDHEN and CDR2 SYDVKM. This CDR3 has 14 amino acids. The V and J ends lost 5 bases and 4 bases respectively, with 12 bases between them. The CDR3: CASSTGSAGNTIYF. CDR3 bases: TGTGCCAGCAGTACAGGGTCTGCAGGAAACACCATATATTTT.

The chain is built from TRBV2 and TRBJ1-6; 11 nucleotides agree with TRBD1. V was pared by 7 bases and J by 6 bases, with 5 bases of the junction left unmatched. The CDR3 is 15 residues long. Germline CDR1 reads SNHLY; CDR2 reads FYNNEI. CDR3 amino acids: CASMIGTGGNSPLHF. CDR3 in DNA: TGTGCCAGCATGATCGGGACAGGGGGTAATTCACCCCTCCACTTT.

The rearrangement links TRBV27 to TRBJ2-7, with D uncertain. CDR1 MNHEY and CDR2 SMNVEV come from the germline V gene (reference sequence). CDR3 length equals 17 residues. V lost 5 bases to trimming and J lost 4 bases, with 24 bases between them. CDR3 in amino acids: CASSKLSLGPTPYEQYF. CDR3 nucleotides: TGTGCCAGCAGTAAACTATCCCTCGGTCCCACTCCTTACGAGCAGTACTTC.

The gene calls are TRBV13 and TRBJ2-7, with 8 bases lining up with TRBD2. V lost 7 bases to trimming and J lost 1 base; unmatched junction nucleotides: 6. This CDR3 has 14 residues. The V gene's germline CDR1 is PRHDT and CDR2 FYEKMQ (reference sequence). The CDR3 reads CASMAGGASYEQYF. The CDR3 DNA reads TGTGCCAGCATGGCGGGGGGAGCGTCCTACGAGCAGTACTTC.

The chain recombines TRBV4-3 with TRBJ1-1, with D perhaps matching TRBD1 (5 bases). The CDR3 is 14 residues long. Germline V gene data show CDR1 as LGHNA and CDR2 as YSLEER. V lost 1 base, J lost 1 base, and 7 bases lay in between. This chain's CDR3 is CASSQVDRNTEAFF. DNA for the CDR3: TGCGCCAGCAGCCAAGTAGACAGGAACACTGAAGCTTTCTTT.

This chain joins TRBV9 and TRBJ2-7, with D possibly matching TRBD2 (6 bases). Germline V gene lookup returns CDR1 SGDLS and CDR2 YYNGEE. The CDR3 contains 13 residues. V was clipped by 4 bases and J by 6 bases, with 14 bases between them. The CDR3 here is CASSSREGGEQYF. In nucleotides, the CDR3 is TGTGCCAGCAGCTCCCGAGAGGGAGGCGAGCAGTACTTC.

The CDR3 DNA reads TGTGCCAGCACCGGACAGGGCAATGGGGAAAAACTGTTTTTT. It encodes CASTGQGNGEKLFF. The genes are TRBV7-9 and TRBJ1-4; 8 bases fit TRBD1. Germline CDR1 SEHNR, CDR2 FQNEAQ (reference sequence). CDR3 size: 14 residues. Trimming took 7 bases from V and 8 from J; bases not matched to a gene: 9.

This sequence joins TRBV5-6 and TRBJ2-7; 10 bases match TRBD2. Trimming removed 0 bases from V and 1 base from J; junction bases left unmatched: 1. The CDR3 runs 15 residues. Germline V CDR1 and CDR2: SGHDT, YYEEEE. The CDR3 loop reads CASSLASGGSYEQYF. The DNA for the CDR3 is TGTGCCAGCAGCTTGGCTAGCGGGGGTTCCTACGAGCAGTACTTC. Filled out from reference TRBV5-6 and TRBJ2-7, the complete variable domain reads DAGVTQSPTHLIKTRGQQVTLRCSPKSGHDTVSWYQQALGQGPQFIFQYYEEEERQRGNFPDRFSGHQFPNYSSELNVNALLLGDSALYLCASSLASGGSYEQYFGPGTRLTVT.

The chain carries TRBV14 and TRBJ1-2; the match to TRBD1 covers 10 bases. The CDR3 consists of 16 residues. V gave up 5 bases and J gave up 5 bases; unmatched junction bases: 11. The V gene's germline CDR1 is SGHDN and CDR2 FVKESK. In nucleotides, the CDR3 is TGTGCCAGCAGCGTAGGATCCGGGACAGGGGAGTATGGCTACACCTTC. It codes for CASSVGSGTGEYGYTF. Full variable domain (outside the CDR3, taken from reference TRBV14 and TRBJ1-2): EAGVTQFPSHSVIEKGQTVTLRCDPISGHDNLYWYRRVMGKEIKFLLHFVKESKQDESGMPNNRFLAERTGGTYSTLKVQPAELEDSGVYFCASSVGSGTGEYGYTFGSGTRLTVV.

This rearrangement joins TRBV7-9 to TRBJ2-3; 11 bases align to TRBD2. Germline CDR1 SEHNR, CDR2 FQNEAQ (reference sequence). V trimming: 6 bases; J trimming: 7 bases; junction bases outside the gene matches: 12. The CDR3 sequence is 16 residues long. CDR3 residues: CASSYDSGGALNTQYF. The CDR3 nucleotides are TGTGCCAGCAGTTACGATAGCGGGGGGGCCTTAAATACGCAGTATTTT.

This rearrangement joins TRBV11-2 to TRBJ1-4; a possible D gene is TRBD1 (5 bases). Between the trimmed V and J ends, which lost 6 bases and 7 bases, there was a span of 15 bases. In germline, CDR1 is SGHAT, CDR2 FQNNGV. This CDR3 has 14 amino acids. DNA for the CDR3: TGTGCCAGCAGAGAGACAGTCTCCATTGAAAAACTGTTTTTT. Translating it yields CASRETVSIEKLFF. Full variable domain (remainder filled in from reference TRBV11-2 and TRBJ1-4): EAGVAQSPRYKIIEKRQSVAFWCNPISGHATLYWYQQILGQGPKLLIQFQNNGVVDDSQLPKDRFSAERLKGVDSTLKIQPAKLEDSAVYLCASRETVSIEKLFFGSGTQLSVL.

The chain combines TRBV19 with TRBJ1-5, with TRBD1 as a possible D gene (6 bases). This CDR3 spans 16 amino acids. Trimming stripped 5 bases from V and 4 bases from J, with 18 bases between. The germline gives CDR1 LNHDA, CDR2 SQIVND (reference sequence). CDR3 nucleotides: TGTGCCAGTAGTGAACGGACAGACCTTCCTAATCAGCCCCAGCATTTT. This translates into CASSERTDLPNQPQHF.

The chain uses TRBV5-1 and TRBJ1-1; D might be TRBD1 (6 bases). The CDR3 length is 15 residues. Deletions cut 6 bases from V and 1 base from J, with 16 bases between. Germline V gene lookup returns CDR1 SGHRS and CDR2 YFSETQ. CDR3 bases: TGCGCCAGCACCGATGGGGGGGGCAAGAACACTGAAGCTTTCTTT. Amino acids: CASTDGGGKNTEAFF.

The rearrangement links TRBV5-1 to TRBJ2-7, with a weak D call TRBD2 (6 bases). With 2 bases removed from V and 7 bases from J, the gap between germline ends came to 19 bases. This CDR3 contains 15 residues. The germline V gene has CDR1 SGHRS and CDR2 YFSETQ. Written as DNA, the CDR3 is TGCGCCAGCAGCTTCGGGAGTGTGGGCCCGGGGGAGCAGTACTTC. Translating it yields CASSFGSVGPGEQYF.

This chain connects TRBV18 to TRBJ2-3, with 8 nucleotides matching TRBD2. Germline V gene data show CDR1 as KGHSH and CDR2 as LQKENI. This CDR3 contains 16 residues. Losses at the gene ends were 3 bases for V and 1 base for J; bases not matched to a gene: 6. CDR3 DNA sequence: TGTGCCAGCTCACCCCCGGGACTAGACGGCACAGATACGCAGTATTTT. It yields the protein CASSPPGLDGTDTQYF.

A single count supports this clone. This rearrangement joins TRBV13 to TRBJ2-7; weak D call: TRBD2 (6 bases). Germline V lookup: CDR1 PRHDT, CDR2 FYEKMQ (reference sequence). The CDR3 has 12 amino acids. The V gene lost 5 bases and the J gene lost 7 bases, with 12 bases spanning the gap. CDR3 in amino acids: CASSNTGGEQYF. The CDR3 region has the DNA TGTGCCAGCAGCAATACAGGAGGGGAGCAGTACTTC.

The chain employs TRBV24-1 and TRBJ2-3; 9 nucleotides line up with TRBD1. V trimming: 4 bases; J trimming: 7 bases; junction bases outside the gene matches: 5. The CDR3 totals 14 residues. The V gene's germline CDR1 is KGHDR and CDR2 SFDVKD. CDR3 sequence: CATSDPGQGHTQYF. In DNA form, the CDR3 reads TGTGCCACCAGTGACCCGGGACAGGGACATACGCAGTATTTT.

The chain joins TRBV28 to TRBJ1-4; D is perhaps TRBD1 (5 bases). Germline CDR1 reads MDHEN; CDR2 reads SYDVKM. The CDR3 length is 13 residues. Trimming removed 8 bases from V and 3 bases from J, with 10 bases in between. The DNA of the CDR3 is TGTGCCAGCCTTGACAGCTCTAATGAAAAACTGTTTTTT. This encodes CASLDSSNEKLFF.

This clone appeared a single time. The chain links TRBV4-2 to TRBJ2-3, with no clear D. Germline V gene sequence: CDR1 LGHNA, CDR2 YNFKEQ. Trimming removed 4 bases from V and 6 bases from J, with 8 bases in between. The CDR3 is made up of 12 amino acids. The CDR3 bases are TGTGCCAGCAGCCTTAGAACGGATACGCAGTATTTT. This sequence encodes CASSLRTDTQYF.

This sequence joins TRBV19 and TRBJ2-1; 7 bases are shared with TRBD1. The trim removed 4 bases at V and 9 bases at J, leaving 15 bases unmatched. The germline gives CDR1 LNHDA, CDR2 SQIVND (reference sequence). CDR3 length equals 16 residues. CDR3 sequence: CASSNPRQGGLGEQFF. CDR3 in DNA: TGTGCCAGTAGTAATCCTCGACAGGGCGGGTTGGGTGAGCAGTTCTTC.

The V call is TRBV29-1, the J call TRBJ1-5, with TRBD1 identical over 7 bases. This CDR3 spans 13 amino acids. After removal of 2 bases from V and 8 bases from J, the junction contained 6 bases not matched to a gene. Germline CDR1 is SQVTM and CDR2 is ANQGSEA. The CDR3 reads CSVERSRGEPQHF. In DNA, the CDR3 is TGCAGCGTTGAACGGTCCAGGGGGGAGCCCCAGCATTTT. The full variable domain, rest sourced from reference TRBV29-1 and TRBJ1-5, is SAVISQKPSRDICQRGTSLTIQCQVDSQVTMMFWYRQQPGQSLTLIATANQGSEATYESGFVIDKFPISRPNLTFSTLTVSNMSPEDSSIYLCSVERSRGEPQHFGDGTRLSIL.

The chain carries TRBV6-1 and TRBJ2-3; 12 positions agree with TRBD2. The length of the CDR3 is 19 residues. V shed 2 bases and J 4 bases; nucleotides not matched to a gene: 13. Germline V gene sequence: CDR1 MNHNS, CDR2 SASEGT. The DNA for the CDR3 is TGTGCCAGCAGTGAAAGGGGGAAGTCGACTAGCGGGGGCCCAGATACGCAGTATTTT. This codes for CASSERGKSTSGGPDTQYF.

The V call is TRBV18, the J call TRBJ2-1; TRBD1 might be the D (5 bases). The CDR3 sequence is 13 residues long. Germline V gene data show CDR1 as KGHSH and CDR2 as LQKENI. V was shortened by 6 bases and J by 6 bases, with 12 bases between the two germline ends. The CDR3 DNA reads TGTGCCAGCTCCCAGGGAATACTCAATGAGCAGTTCTTC. Translated: CASSQGILNEQFF.

In this sample, this clone turned up once. At one boundary the junction diverges from the germline segment, which might be a read error. The chain carries TRBV6-1 and TRBJ2-3; TRBD2 agrees at 8 bases. CDR3 length: 16 amino acids. Germline V gives CDR1 MNHNS, CDR2 SASEGT. The CDR3: CASCDAGAGGQDTQYF. The CDR3, as DNA: TGTGCCAGCTGTGATGCGGGGGCGGGGGGCCAAGATACGCAGTATTTT.

V and J are TRBV2 and TRBJ1-1, with TRBD1 as a possible D gene (5 bases). The CDR3 length is 13 residues. The V end lost 6 bases, the J end lost 1 base, and 9 bases lay between the germline ends. Germline V lookup: CDR1 SNHLY, CDR2 FYNNEI. The CDR3 coding sequence is TGTGCCAGCAGCACCGACAGGAACACTGAAGCTTTCTTT. Its protein is CASSTDRNTEAFF.

This chain joins TRBV9 and TRBJ1-5; TRBD1 might be the D (5 bases). The germline CDR1 and CDR2 sequences are SGDLS and YYNGEE. V was trimmed by 4 bases and J by 2 bases, leaving 10 bases between them. This CDR3 has 14 residues. CDR3 amino acids: CASSPGYGNQPQHF. The DNA for the CDR3 is TGTGCCAGCAGCCCAGGGTATGGCAATCAGCCCCAGCATTTT.

The chain is built from TRBV5-8 and TRBJ1-4, with 7 bases aligning to TRBD1. This CDR3 region has 14 residues. V was pared by 1 base and J by 8 bases, with 5 bases of the junction left unmatched. Germline values: CDR1 SGHTS, CDR2 YDEGEE. The CDR3 is CASSLRGHQEKLFF. CDR3 nucleotides: TGTGCCAGCAGCTTGAGGGGGCACCAAGAAAAACTGTTTTTT. The full variable domain, in which reference TRBV5-8 and TRBJ1-4 provide the parts outside the CDR3, is EAGVTQSPTHLIKTRGQQATLRCSPISGHTSVYWYQQALGLGLQFLLWYDEGEERNRGNFPPRFSGRQFPNYSSELNVNALELEDSALYLCASSLRGHQEKLFFGSGTQLSVL.

The gene calls are TRBV6-5 and TRBJ1-6; D is undetermined. The CDR3 length is 13 residues. V gave up 11 bases and J gave up 4 bases, with 12 bases separating them. CDR1 and CDR2 from the germline V gene are MNHEY and SVGAGI. CDR3 region: CAVREGYNSPLHF. In DNA form, the CDR3 reads TGTGCCGTCCGGGAGGGTTATAATTCACCCCTCCACTTT.